This T cell receptor beta chain was documented in a study of PD-1 blockade in classical Hodgkin lymphoma. This clone was recorded a few times. Using immunoSEQ multiplex PCR, the repertoire was profiled, and TCRdb retains in-frame clones only, with some absent. Of tens of thousands of clones listed, nearly 85% are singletons. Documented time point: cycle 4 day 1 (C4D1), after 6 weeks of nivolumab. Each of the patients experienced relapse following autologous stem cell transplantation, and their brentuximab vedotin exposure differed. This clonotype was obtained from a human donor with classical Hodgkin lymphoma. The specimen was peripheral blood mononuclear cells (PBMCs), collected before the fourth cycle of nivolumab.

CDR3 sequence: CASSIAGYEQYF. CDR3 DNA sequence: TGTGCCAGTAGTATAGCTGGCTACGAGCAGTACTTC. The chain recombines TRBV19 with TRBJ2-7; no firm D call. V gave up 1 base and J gave up 3 bases, with 4 bases separating them. Germline loops: CDR1 LNHDA, CDR2 SQIVND (reference sequence). The CDR3 has 12 amino acids.